The clone carrying this T cell receptor (beta chain) occurred once. Assay: immunoSEQ multiplex PCR; the TCRdb copy retains only in-frame clones and omits some. This sample has some 48,000 clones, with about 90% found just once. The source of the sample is a study of T cell changes during pregnancy in multiple sclerosis. Trimming took off 0 bases at V and 5 bases at J, with 2 bases between the two ends. Germline CDR1 SGHRS, CDR2 YFSETQ. The CDR3 is made up of 11 amino acids. The sequence was collected from a female donor in good health, enrolled as a control in a pregnancy study. The specimen was CD4+ T cells from peripheral blood mononuclear cells, collected after pregnancy. The chain joins TRBV5-1 to TRBJ2-5, with D uncertain. CDR3 in amino acids: CASSLAETQYF. CDR3 coding DNA: TGCGCCAGCAGCTTGGCGGAGACCCAGTACTTC.